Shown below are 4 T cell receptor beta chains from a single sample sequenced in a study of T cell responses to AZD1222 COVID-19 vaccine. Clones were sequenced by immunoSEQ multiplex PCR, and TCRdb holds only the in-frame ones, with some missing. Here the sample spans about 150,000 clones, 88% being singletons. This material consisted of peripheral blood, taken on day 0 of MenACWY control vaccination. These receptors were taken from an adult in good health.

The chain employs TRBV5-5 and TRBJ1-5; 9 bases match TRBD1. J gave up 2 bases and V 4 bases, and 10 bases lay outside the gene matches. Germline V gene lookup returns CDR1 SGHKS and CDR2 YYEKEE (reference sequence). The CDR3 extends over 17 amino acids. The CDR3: CASSPGQGNIGNQPQHF. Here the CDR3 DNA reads TGTGCCAGCAGCCCCGGACAGGGGAATATAGGCAATCAGCCCCAGCATTTT.

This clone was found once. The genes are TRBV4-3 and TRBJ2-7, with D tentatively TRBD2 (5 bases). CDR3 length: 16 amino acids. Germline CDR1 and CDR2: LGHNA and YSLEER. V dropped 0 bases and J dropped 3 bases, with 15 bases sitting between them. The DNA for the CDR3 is TGCGCCAGCAGCCAAGACCTCCTGAATGAGGGCTACGAGCAGTACTTC. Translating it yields CASSQDLLNEGYEQYF.

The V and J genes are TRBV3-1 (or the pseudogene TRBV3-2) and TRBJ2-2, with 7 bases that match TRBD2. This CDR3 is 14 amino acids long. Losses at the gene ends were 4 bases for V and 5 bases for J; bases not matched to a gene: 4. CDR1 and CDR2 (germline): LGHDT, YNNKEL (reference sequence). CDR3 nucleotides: TGTGCCAGCAGCCGCGCGGGAGAGACCGGGGAGCTGTTTTTT. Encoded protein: CASSRAGETGELFF.

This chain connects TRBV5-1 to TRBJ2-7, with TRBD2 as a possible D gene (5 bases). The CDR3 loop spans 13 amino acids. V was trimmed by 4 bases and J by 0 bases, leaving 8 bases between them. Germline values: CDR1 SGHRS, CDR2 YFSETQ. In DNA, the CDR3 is TGCGCCAGCAGCCCGGGGAACTCCTACGAGCAGTACTTC. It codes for CASSPGNSYEQYF.